This TCR beta chain was sequenced for a study of blood T cell repertoires in COVID-19 (dated by TCRdb to about 2020). In the study overall: The collaborator samples originated in the United States, Italy and Spain and spanned the acute and convalescent phases of COVID-19. Subjects who had been exposed to COVID-19, were actively infected with it, or had recovered from it provided the deeply sampled blood TCRbeta repertoires that made up the dataset. The material from the prospective study consisted of cDNA or gDNA derived from T cells, B-cell-depleted T cells, or PBMCs. Samples came from the ongoing ImmuneRACE study (first 160 participants) plus 1,254 subjects from 6 global collaborators. Nearly every sample came with metadata listing a de-identified subject ID, COVID-19 status, age in years and sex. The repertoires were released in a freely available public database meant as a resource for research on the immune response to SARS-CoV-2. Where available, HLA class I and class II types were obtained from metadata supplied by the sample provider rather than from assay-based typing. The research as a whole found: The amount of clinical and demographic metadata varied by source and participant and was provided uncurated.

Taken from the germline V gene, the CDR1 and CDR2 loops are SGHVS and FNYEAQ. V is pruned by 0 bases and J by 4 bases, leaving 2 bases of the junction without a gene match. The CDR3 contains 15 residues, cysteine and phenylalanine counted. Just CDR3 DNA is preserved here, 45 bases in frame from base 1. In Seattle, one collaborating source enrolled patients while the infection was active and tracked those patients longitudinally over the course of disease. The collaborating institutions used their own protocols to collect whole blood in K2EDTA tubes. For TCRbeta analysis, collaborators shipped samples as frozen whole blood, isolated PBMCs, or DNA extracted from either of those sample types. The table lists this clone with a few counts. No cognate antigen has been identified for it. No qualities accompany the bases; no much larger clone lies one base away. TCRbeta CDR3 regions were amplified from genomic DNA by means of the immunoSEQ Assay, a bias-controlled multiplex PCR. Turning to the authors' computational methods: Within the assay, amplification of reference gene primers was used to estimate how many nucleated cells each sample contained. To quantify the absolute abundance of each unique TCRbeta CDR3 rearrangement, sequence reads were collapsed and filtered. For each sample, productive Simpson clonality was calculated by taking the square root of Simpson's diversity index across productive rearrangements. TCRdb took over this immuneACCESS table, retaining in-frame rearrangements with V and J assigned. Such tables are incomplete; in checked studies, under half of the missing clones stem from an unresolved V gene, and the remainder is unexplained. For V, J and clone size, that table is used; D and trimming come from the DNA. The sample records 250,000 or so clones, over 90% of which are singletons. Roughly 0.89% of the sample is held by the ten biggest clonotypes.

Material: peripheral blood. The chain joins TRBV7-6 to TRBJ2-2, with 7 central nucleotides matching TRBD2. This sequence originates from a man aged 25 to 45 with COVID-19, enrolled during active disease. The base sequence is TGTGCCAGCAGCTTAGCCGGGGAGGGCACCGGGGAGCTGTTTTTT. It encodes CASSLAGEGTGELFF.